This T cell receptor beta chain came from a study of T cell repertoires in urothelial bladder cancer. Study background: Of 11 to 13 resected lesions, three were cT2 or greater.

Study-wide points: Benign specimens held more T cells than urothelial carcinoma specimens. Infiltrating lymphocytes: median 2% in carcinoma versus approximately 13% in benign specimens. One T-cell clone reached up to about 15% of carcinoma infiltrating lymphocytes.

Clones were sequenced by immunoSEQ multiplex PCR, and TCRdb holds only the in-frame ones, with some missing. This sample has about 13,000 clones, with 60% to 70% found just once. V gave up 0 bases and J gave up 0 bases, with 7 bases separating them. CDR3 length: 15 residues. The germline V gene encodes CDR1 MNHEY and CDR2 SVGAGI. This clone was counted a single time. The antigen is unknown. Other nucleotide sequences in the sample specify the same CDR3. The chain links TRBV6-5 to TRBJ2-3, with D perhaps matching TRBD1 or TRBD2 (5 bases each). The sequence was obtained from a human donor with urothelial carcinoma. The source material was tumor-infiltrating cells from bladder cancer. CDR3 amino acids: CASSYSGTSTDTQYF. The CDR3 coding sequence is TGTGCCAGCAGTTACTCTGGGACCAGCACAGATACGCAGTATTTT.